The next 24 T cell receptor beta chains were all read from a single sample in a study of OX40 agonist ivuxolimab in advanced cancers. The protocol was immunoSEQ multiplex PCR, while the TCRdb copy is restricted to in-frame clones and leaves out a portion. The data hold tens of thousands of clones, with 80% to 90% observed a single time. The sample in question was CD4+ or CD8+ T cells sorted from blood, obtained in a trial of the OX40 agonist ivuxolimab. These receptors all come from an adult with an advanced solid tumor such as melanoma, head and neck, liver or kidney cancer.

This clone was counted a single time. V is TRBV7-2 and J is TRBJ2-3, with 7 bases fitting TRBD2. V trimming: 0 bases; J trimming: 0 bases; junction bases outside the gene matches: 6. CDR1 and CDR2 (germline): SGHTA, FQGNSA. The CDR3 contains 17 residues. CDR3 amino acids: CASSLARASGSTDTQYF. The CDR3 region has the DNA TGTGCCAGCAGCTTAGCGCGGGCTAGCGGTAGCACAGATACGCAGTATTTT.

This clone came up a few times. The chain recombines TRBV5-1 with TRBJ2-1, with TRBD2 identical over 7 bases. CDR1 and CDR2 (germline): SGHRS, YFSETQ. CDR3 length: 15 residues. V lost 1 base, J lost 4 bases, and 5 bases stayed unmatched. The CDR3: CASSLTGGEYNEQFF. CDR3 DNA: TGCGCCAGCAGCTTGACGGGGGGTGAATACAATGAGCAGTTCTTC.

The J gene is TRBJ1-5, the V gene TRBV28, with unresolved D. The CDR3 totals 16 residues. V was trimmed by 1 base and J by 0 bases, leaving 10 bases between them. Germline V lookup: CDR1 MDHEN, CDR2 SYDVKM. The CDR3 DNA follows: TGTGCCAGCAGTTTATTTCTGGGATATAGCAATCAGCCCCAGCATTTT. Translated: CASSLFLGYSNQPQHF.

This chain joins TRBV11-1 and TRBJ2-1; 9 nucleotides match TRBD1. V dropped 5 bases and J dropped 4; count of bases not matched to a gene: 9. This CDR3 contains 16 residues. Germline loops: CDR1 SGHAT, CDR2 FQDESV (reference sequence). CDR3: CASSGYRDRVYNEQFF. For the CDR3, the DNA is TGTGCCAGCAGCGGGTACCGGGACAGGGTGTACAATGAGCAGTTCTTC.

The rearrangement joins TRBV28 to TRBJ2-7, with TRBD1 identical over 7 bases. CDR3 length equals 16 residues. The germline V gene encodes CDR1 MDHEN and CDR2 SYDVKM. The trim removed 3 bases at V and 4 bases at J, leaving 12 bases unmatched. Here the CDR3 DNA reads TGTGCCAGCAGTTTTCCCCCAGGGACAGTCTTATACGAGCAGTACTTC. Its translation is CASSFPPGTVLYEQYF.

This chain connects TRBV7-2 to TRBJ2-2; 7 bases are shared with TRBD1. The CDR3 runs to 15 residues. From germline, CDR1 is SGHTA and CDR2 FQGNSA. V trimming: 1 base; J trimming: 5 bases; junction bases outside the gene matches: 4. CDR3 sequence: CASSLGQGRTGELFF. CDR3 nucleotides: TGTGCCAGCAGCTTAGGACAGGGCAGAACCGGGGAGCTGTTTTTT.

This clone was found a few times. The chain has TRBV19 and TRBJ2-7; D remains unclear. The ends were cut back, 5 bases at V and 4 bases at J, with 12 bases in the middle. Germline V gene sequence: CDR1 LNHDA, CDR2 SQIVND (reference sequence). CDR3 length: 13 residues. CDR3 coding DNA: TGTGCCAGTAGTTCGAAAAGGGTTTACGAGCAGTACTTC. Amino acid sequence: CASSSKRVYEQYF.

This chain uses TRBV11-1 with TRBJ2-5; D is possibly TRBD1 or TRBD2 (6 bases each). The CDR3 spans 13 residues. Germline-derived CDR1 and CDR2 are SGHAT and FQDESV (reference sequence). Deletions cut 5 bases from V and 5 bases from J, with 12 bases between. The CDR3 bases are TGTGCCAGCAGCCCGGGGGCTTTGGAGACCCAGTACTTC. This sequence encodes CASSPGALETQYF.

J is TRBJ2-1 and V is TRBV19; 10 bases match TRBD1. The CDR3 totals 16 residues. V lost 7 bases to trimming and J lost 3 bases; unmatched junction nucleotides: 9. Germline V lookup: CDR1 LNHDA, CDR2 SQIVND (reference sequence). CDR3 loop: CASTSVRDRGYNEQFF. CDR3 sequence (DNA): TGTGCCAGTACCAGCGTCCGGGACAGGGGCTACAATGAGCAGTTCTTC.

The chain links TRBV7-2 to TRBJ1-5, with 9 bases identical to TRBD1. Per the germline V gene, CDR1 is SGHTA and CDR2 is FQGNSA. The CDR3 sequence is 14 residues long. V shed 3 bases, J shed 7 bases, and the junction held 4 bases outside the gene matches. This CDR3 reads CASSLGGQGQPQHF. CDR3 coding DNA: TGTGCCAGCAGCTTGGGAGGACAGGGGCAGCCCCAGCATTTT.

This chain links TRBV11-2 with TRBJ2-7; D not certain. This CDR3 is built from 12 residues. The V end lost 1 base, the J end lost 6 bases, and 7 bases lay between the germline ends. Germline CDR1 SGHAT, CDR2 FQNNGV. CDR3 loop: CASSLALSEQYF. In nucleotides, the CDR3 is TGTGCCAGCAGCTTAGCCCTATCCGAGCAGTACTTC.

The chain has TRBV5-1 and TRBJ2-5; TRBD2 is a possible D gene (6 bases). This CDR3 is 14 amino acids long. Germline loops: CDR1 SGHRS, CDR2 YFSETQ. The ends were cut back, 5 bases at V and 0 bases at J, with 11 bases in the middle. The CDR3 DNA follows: TGCGCCAGCAGAATAAGCGGGCACCAAGAGACCCAGTACTTC. It codes for CASRISGHQETQYF.

The rearrangement links TRBV7-3 to TRBJ2-3, with D maybe TRBD2 (5 bases). Germline-derived CDR1 and CDR2 are SGHTA and FQGTGA. The CDR3 is made up of 14 amino acids. The V end was cut by 3 bases, the J end by 2 bases, with 9 bases between. The CDR3 region has the DNA TGTGCCAGCAGCTTTTTAGCGTACACAGATACGCAGTATTTT. It yields the protein CASSFLAYTDTQYF.

The rearrangement uses TRBV5-1 and TRBJ1-4; tentative D call: TRBD1 (5 bases). Between the trimmed V and J ends, which lost 0 bases and 7 bases, there was a span of 13 bases. There are 15 residues in the CDR3. Germline V gene data show CDR1 as SGHRS and CDR2 as YFSETQ. The CDR3 region is CASSLAGARSEKLFF. For the CDR3, the DNA is TGCGCCAGCAGCTTGGCCGGGGCCCGGAGTGAAAAACTGTTTTTT.

This chain connects TRBV4-1 to TRBJ1-2; tentative D call: TRBD1 (6 bases). CDR1 is MGHRA and CDR2 is YSYEKL in the germline V gene. Trimming shortened V by 1 base and J by 8 bases, and 17 bases separated the two germline ends. This CDR3 is built from 15 residues. The CDR3 coding sequence is TGCGCCAGCAGCCAAGGATCCACGTTCCAGGGGGGCTACACCTTC. Encoded protein: CASSQGSTFQGGYTF.

The chain has TRBV6-5 and TRBJ2-7, with D perhaps TRBD1 (7 bases). Germline V lookup: CDR1 MNHEY, CDR2 SVGAGI. This CDR3 has 12 residues. Trimming stripped 8 bases from V and 6 bases from J, with 14 bases between. CDR3 loop: CASRSGGGEQYF. For the CDR3, the DNA is TGTGCCAGCCGATCAGGGGGAGGCGAGCAGTACTTC.

The rearrangement links TRBV28 to TRBJ1-4; 9 bases map to TRBD1. Germline CDR1 and CDR2: MDHEN and SYDVKM. The CDR3 totals 14 residues. The trim removed 7 bases at V and 8 bases at J, leaving 8 bases unmatched. The CDR3 DNA reads as TGTGCCAGCAACCCTGGGACAGGGTGGGAAAAACTGTTTTTT. Translation: CASNPGTGWEKLFF.

This clone occurred a few times. The rearrangement links TRBV30 to TRBJ1-5, with TRBD1 as a possible D gene (6 bases). This CDR3 comprises 13 residues. The germline gives CDR1 GTSNPN, CDR2 SVGIG (reference sequence). V shed 0 bases and J shed 4 bases, with 7 bases lying between them. The CDR3 nucleotides are TGTGCCTGGAGTGTGAGGGGGAATCAGCCCCAGCATTTT. Its protein is CAWSVRGNQPQHF.

This sequence joins TRBV19 and TRBJ2-2, with 12 bases fitting TRBD2. In germline, CDR1 is LNHDA, CDR2 SQIVND (reference sequence). This CDR3 spans 19 amino acids. Trimming removed 7 bases from V and 6 bases from J; junction bases left unmatched: 18. CDR3 nucleotide sequence: TGTGCCAGTACGGAGGGGCGAAGACTAGCGGGAGAAAGGGCCGGGGAGCTGTTTTTT. Translating it yields CASTEGRRLAGERAGELFF.

This clone was picked up one time. This chain links TRBV7-9 with TRBJ2-1, with D perhaps being TRBD1 or TRBD2 (5 bases each). The CDR3 is 11 residues long. CDR1 is SEHNR, CDR2 FQNEAQ, per germline (reference sequence). The CDR3 loop is CILRGDNEQFF. The CDR3 coding sequence is TGTATCTTGAGAGGGGACAATGAGCAGTTCTTC.

V and J are TRBV7-8 and TRBJ1-5, with D maybe TRBD1 (6 bases). The ends were cut back, 6 bases at V and 7 bases at J, with 16 bases in the middle. The CDR3 covers 14 residues. From germline, CDR1 is SGHVS and CDR2 FQNEAQ. CDR3 sequence reads: CASSSVQGYQPQHF. The CDR3 bases are TGTGCCAGCAGTTCAGTACAGGGATACCAGCCCCAGCATTTT.

This clone occurred a few times. The rearrangement joins TRBV28 to TRBJ1-1, with TRBD1 matching 8 bases. The CDR3 sequence is 13 residues long. Trimming took 6 bases from V and 8 from J; bases not matched to a gene: 8. The V gene's germline CDR1 is MDHEN and CDR2 SYDVKM. Here the CDR3 DNA reads TGTGCCAGCAGCAGCGGACAGGGCGGGGAAGCTTTCTTT. Amino acids: CASSSGQGGEAFF. Full variable domain (remainder filled in from reference TRBV28 and TRBJ1-1): DVKVTQSSRYLVKRTGEKVFLECVQDMDHENMFWYRQDPGLGLRLIYFSYDVKMKEKGDIPEGYSVSREKKERFSLILESASTNQTSMYLCASSSGQGGEAFFGQGTRLTVV.

This clone has just a few counts. This chain uses TRBV5-1 with TRBJ1-1; D possibly corresponds to TRBD1 (5 bases). This CDR3 region has 14 residues. V gave up 0 bases and J gave up 4 bases, with 10 bases separating them. Germline V lookup: CDR1 SGHRS, CDR2 YFSETQ. The CDR3 DNA reads as TGCGCCAGCAGCTTGGTCGGGGCTGGCACTGAAGCTTTCTTT. This encodes CASSLVGAGTEAFF.

This clone showed up just once. This chain links TRBV7-2 with TRBJ2-3; D gene uncertain. V lost 3 bases to trimming and J lost 6 bases, with 10 bases between them. The CDR3 contains 13 residues. CDR1 and CDR2 (germline): SGHTA, FQGNSA. CDR3 loop: CASSFTQRDTQYF. CDR3 in DNA: TGTGCCAGCAGCTTCACCCAGCGCGATACGCAGTATTTT. Drawing the rest from reference TRBV7-2 and TRBJ2-3, the complete variable domain is GAGVSQSPSNKVTEKGKDVELRCDPISGHTALYWYRQSLGQGLEFLIYFQGNSAPDKSGLPSDRFSAERTGGSVSTLTIQRTQQEDSAVYLCASSFTQRDTQYFGPGTRLTVL.